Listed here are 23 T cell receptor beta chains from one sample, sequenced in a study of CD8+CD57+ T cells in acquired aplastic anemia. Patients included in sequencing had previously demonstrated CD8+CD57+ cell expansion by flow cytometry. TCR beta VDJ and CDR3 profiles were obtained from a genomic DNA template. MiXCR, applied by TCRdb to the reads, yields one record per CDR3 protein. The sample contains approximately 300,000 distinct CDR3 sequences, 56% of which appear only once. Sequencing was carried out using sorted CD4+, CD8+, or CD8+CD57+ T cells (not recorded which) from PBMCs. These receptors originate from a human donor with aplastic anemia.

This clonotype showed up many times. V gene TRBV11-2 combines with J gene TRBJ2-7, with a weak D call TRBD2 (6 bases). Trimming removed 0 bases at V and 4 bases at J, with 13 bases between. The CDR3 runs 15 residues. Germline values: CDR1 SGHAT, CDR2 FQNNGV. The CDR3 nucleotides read TGTGCCAGCAGCTTAGAAACGGGAGAGGCGTACGAGCAGTACTTC. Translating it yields CASSLETGEAYEQYF.

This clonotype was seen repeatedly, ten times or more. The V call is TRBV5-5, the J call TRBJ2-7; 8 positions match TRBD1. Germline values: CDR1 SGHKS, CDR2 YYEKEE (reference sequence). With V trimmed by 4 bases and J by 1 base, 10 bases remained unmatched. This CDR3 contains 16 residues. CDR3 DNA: TGTGCCAGCAGCCCATCGCGATGGGACAGGTCCTACGAGCAGTACTTC. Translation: CASSPSRWDRSYEQYF.

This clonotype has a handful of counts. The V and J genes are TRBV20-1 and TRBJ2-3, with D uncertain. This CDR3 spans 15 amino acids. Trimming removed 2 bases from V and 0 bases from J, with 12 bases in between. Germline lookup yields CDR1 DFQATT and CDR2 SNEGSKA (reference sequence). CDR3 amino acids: CSARIPRSSTDTQYF. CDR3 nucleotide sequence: TGCAGTGCTAGAATCCCCAGGTCTAGCACAGATACGCAGTATTTT.

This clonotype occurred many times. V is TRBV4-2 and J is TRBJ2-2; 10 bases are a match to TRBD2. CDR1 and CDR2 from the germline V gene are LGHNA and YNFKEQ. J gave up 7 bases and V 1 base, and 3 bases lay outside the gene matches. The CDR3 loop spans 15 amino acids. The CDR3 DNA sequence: TGTGCCAGCAGCCAAGGGCTAGCGGGGGTCGGGGAGCTGTTTTTT. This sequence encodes CASSQGLAGVGELFF.

DNA for the CDR3: TGCGCCAGCAGCGTGGGTAGCGAGCAAGAGACCCAGTACTTC. This codes for CASSVGSEQETQYF. V and J are TRBV5-1 and TRBJ2-5, with a weak D call TRBD2 (5 bases). V was pared by 4 bases and J by 2 bases, with 12 bases between. The CDR3 runs 14 residues. Germline CDR1 and CDR2: SGHRS and YFSETQ.

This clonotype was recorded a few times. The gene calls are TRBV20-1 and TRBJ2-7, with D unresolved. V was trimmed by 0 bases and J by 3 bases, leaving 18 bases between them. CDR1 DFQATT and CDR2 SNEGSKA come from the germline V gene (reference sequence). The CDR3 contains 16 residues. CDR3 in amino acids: CSARDEIGVRVYEQYF. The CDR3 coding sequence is TGCAGTGCTAGAGATGAAATCGGTGTGCGTGTCTACGAGCAGTACTTC.

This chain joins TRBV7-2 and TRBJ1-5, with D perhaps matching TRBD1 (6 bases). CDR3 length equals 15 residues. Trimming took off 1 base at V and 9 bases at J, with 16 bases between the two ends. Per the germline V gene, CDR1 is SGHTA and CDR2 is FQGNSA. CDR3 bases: TGTGCCAGCAGCTTAGAGGGGGGGGCGATAACGCCCCAGCATTTT. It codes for CASSLEGGAITPQHF.

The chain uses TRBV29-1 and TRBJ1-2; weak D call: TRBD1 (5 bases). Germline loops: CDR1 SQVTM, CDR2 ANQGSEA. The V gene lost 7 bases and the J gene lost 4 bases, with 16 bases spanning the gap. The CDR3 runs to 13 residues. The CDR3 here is CSEKRQRGYGYTF. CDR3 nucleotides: TGCAGCGAGAAAAGACAGAGGGGCTATGGCTACACCTTC.

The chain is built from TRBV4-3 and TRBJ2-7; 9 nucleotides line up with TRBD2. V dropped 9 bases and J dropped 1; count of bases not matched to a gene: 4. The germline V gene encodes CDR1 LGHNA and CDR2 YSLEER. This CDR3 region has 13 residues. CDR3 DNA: TGCGCCAGTAGCGGGAGTATATCCTACGAGCAGTACTTC. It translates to CASSGSISYEQYF.

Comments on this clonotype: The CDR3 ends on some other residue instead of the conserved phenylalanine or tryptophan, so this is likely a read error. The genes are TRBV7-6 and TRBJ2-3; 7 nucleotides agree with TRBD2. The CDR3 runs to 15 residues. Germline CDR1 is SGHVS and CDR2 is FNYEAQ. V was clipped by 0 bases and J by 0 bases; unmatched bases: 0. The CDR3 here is CASSLASGSTDTQYL. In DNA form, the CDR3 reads TGTGCCAGCAGCTTAGCTAGCGGGAGCACAGATACGCAGTATCTT.

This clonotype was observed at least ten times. The DNA of the CDR3 is TGTGCCAGCAGTGGTAGCGGGAGCTACAATGAGCAGTTCTTC. Its translation is CASSGSGSYNEQFF. The chain carries TRBV12-3 or TRBV12-4 and TRBJ2-1; 9 bases fit TRBD2. Losses at the gene ends were 5 bases for V and 3 bases for J; bases not matched to a gene: 2. The CDR3 is 14 residues long.

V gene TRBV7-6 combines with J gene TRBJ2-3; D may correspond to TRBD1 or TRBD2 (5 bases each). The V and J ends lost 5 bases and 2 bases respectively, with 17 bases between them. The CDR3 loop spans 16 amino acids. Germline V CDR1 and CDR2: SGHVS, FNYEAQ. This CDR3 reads CASSLSLAGATDTQYF. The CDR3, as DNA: TGTGCCAGCAGCCTAAGCCTAGCTGGGGCCACAGATACGCAGTATTTT. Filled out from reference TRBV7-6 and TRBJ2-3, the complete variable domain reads GAGVSQSPRYKVTKRGQDVALRCDPISGHVSLYWYRQALGQGPEFLTYFNYEAQQDKSGLPNDRFSAERPEGSISTLTIQRTEQRDSAMYRCASSLSLAGATDTQYFGPGTRLTVL.

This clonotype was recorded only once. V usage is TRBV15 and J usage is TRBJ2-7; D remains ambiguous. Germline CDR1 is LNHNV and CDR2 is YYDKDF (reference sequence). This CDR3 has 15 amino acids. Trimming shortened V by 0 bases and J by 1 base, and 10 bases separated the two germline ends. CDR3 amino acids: CATSRDPTVSYEQYF. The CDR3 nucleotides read TGTGCCACCAGCAGAGATCCTACGGTATCCTACGAGCAGTACTTC.

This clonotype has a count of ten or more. In DNA, the CDR3 is TGCGCCAGCAGCCTCAGGACAGAAGAGACCCAGTACTTC. Translating it yields CASSLRTEETQYF. This chain joins TRBV4-1 and TRBJ2-5, with D possibly being TRBD1 (6 bases). Per the germline V gene, CDR1 is MGHRA and CDR2 is YSYEKL. This CDR3 has 13 amino acids. V lost 4 bases, J lost 3 bases, and 9 bases lay in between.

CDR3 residues: CASSQSTGFADSTDTQYF. CDR3 coding DNA: TGTGCCAGCAGCCAATCAACAGGGTTCGCGGATAGCACAGATACGCAGTATTTT. This sequence joins TRBV5-5 and TRBJ2-3; D may be TRBD1 (6 bases). Trimming cost V 4 bases and J 0 bases, with 21 bases left between them. The CDR3 contains 18 residues. Germline V CDR1 and CDR2: SGHKS, YYEKEE (reference sequence).

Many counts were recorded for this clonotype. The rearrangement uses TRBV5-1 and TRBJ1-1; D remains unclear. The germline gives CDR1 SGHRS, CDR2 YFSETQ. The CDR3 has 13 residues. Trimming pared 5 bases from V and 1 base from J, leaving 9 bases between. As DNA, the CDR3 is TGCGCCAGCAGTAAACAGCCGAACACTGAAGCTTTCTTT. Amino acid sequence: CASSKQPNTEAFF.

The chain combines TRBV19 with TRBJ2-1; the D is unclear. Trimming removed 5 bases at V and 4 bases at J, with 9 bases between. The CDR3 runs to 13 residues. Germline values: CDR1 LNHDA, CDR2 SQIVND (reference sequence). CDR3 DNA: TGTGCCAGTAGTGTCACAAAGTACAATGAGCAGTTCTTC. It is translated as CASSVTKYNEQFF.

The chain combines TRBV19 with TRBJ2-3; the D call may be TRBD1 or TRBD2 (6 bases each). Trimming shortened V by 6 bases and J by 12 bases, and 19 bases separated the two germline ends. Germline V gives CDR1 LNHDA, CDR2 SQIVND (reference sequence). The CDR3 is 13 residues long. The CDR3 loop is CASRPAGQGPQYF. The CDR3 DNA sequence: TGTGCCAGTAGGCCGGCGGGACAAGGCCCCCAGTATTTT.

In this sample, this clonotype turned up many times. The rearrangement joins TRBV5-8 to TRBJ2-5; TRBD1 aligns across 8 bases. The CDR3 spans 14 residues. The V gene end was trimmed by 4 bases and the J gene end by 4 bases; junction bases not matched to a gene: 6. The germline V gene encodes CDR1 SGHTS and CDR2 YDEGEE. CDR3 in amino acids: CASSRGQVVETQYF. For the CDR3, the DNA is TGTGCCAGCAGCAGGGGACAGGTCGTAGAGACCCAGTACTTC.

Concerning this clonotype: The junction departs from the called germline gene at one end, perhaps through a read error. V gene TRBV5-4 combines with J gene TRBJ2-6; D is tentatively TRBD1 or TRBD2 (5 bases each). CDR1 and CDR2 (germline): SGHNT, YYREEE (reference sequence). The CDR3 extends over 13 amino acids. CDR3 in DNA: TGTGCCAGCAGCTTGGCGGGGCTTGGCACTGAAGCTTTC. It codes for CASSLAGLGTEAF.

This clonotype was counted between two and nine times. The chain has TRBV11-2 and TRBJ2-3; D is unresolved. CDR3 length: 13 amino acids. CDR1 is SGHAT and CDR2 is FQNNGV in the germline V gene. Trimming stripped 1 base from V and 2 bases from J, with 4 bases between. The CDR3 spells CASSLAVTDTQYF. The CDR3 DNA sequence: TGTGCCAGCAGCTTAGCCGTCACAGATACGCAGTATTTT.

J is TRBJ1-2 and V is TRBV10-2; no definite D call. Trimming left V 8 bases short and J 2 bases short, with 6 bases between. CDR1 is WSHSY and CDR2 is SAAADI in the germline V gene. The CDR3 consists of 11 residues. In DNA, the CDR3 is TGCGCCAGCGGCCAGAACTATGGCTACACCTTC. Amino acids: CASGQNYGYTF.

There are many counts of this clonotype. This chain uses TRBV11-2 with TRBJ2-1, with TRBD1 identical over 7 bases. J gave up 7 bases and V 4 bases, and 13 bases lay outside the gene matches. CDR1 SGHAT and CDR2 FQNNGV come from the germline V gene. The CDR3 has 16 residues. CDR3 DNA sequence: TGTGCCAGCAGCTCCTTCCTCACGACAGGGTTGAATGAGCAGTTCTTC. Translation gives CASSSFLTTGLNEQFF.